A single sample gave rise to the 18 T cell receptor beta chains below, sequenced in a study of OX40 agonist ivuxolimab in advanced cancers. The assay was immunoSEQ multiplex PCR, and TCRdb's table has in-frame clones only and misses some. The data hold roughly 80,000 clones, with 84% observed a single time. The sample consisted of CD4+ or CD8+ T cells sorted from blood, taken in a trial of the OX40 agonist ivuxolimab. The source is an adult with an advanced solid tumor such as melanoma, head and neck, liver or kidney cancer.

The gene calls are TRBV6-6 and TRBJ1-2, with 11 bases matching TRBD1. Germline CDR1 MNHNY, CDR2 SVGAGI (reference sequence). The CDR3 runs 13 residues. V gave up 6 bases and J gave up 6 bases; unmatched junction bases: 3. CDR3 nucleotide sequence: TGTGCCAGCAGCCAGGGACAGGGGGATGGCTACACCTTC. Protein product: CASSQGQGDGYTF.

The V and J genes are TRBV5-4 and TRBJ1-2, with 8 positions matching TRBD1. Losses at the gene ends were 9 bases for V and 7 bases for J; bases not matched to a gene: 11. This CDR3 has 13 residues. Germline CDR1 reads SGHNT; CDR2 reads YYREEE (reference sequence). CDR3: CATESGTGSGYTF. The CDR3 nucleotides are TGTGCCACCGAATCCGGGACAGGCTCTGGCTACACCTTC.

The V and J genes are TRBV4-2 and TRBJ1-4, with TRBD1 identical over 7 bases. The CDR3 loop spans 16 amino acids. After removal of 1 base from V and 2 bases from J, the junction contained 4 bases not matched to a gene. Per the germline V gene, CDR1 is LGHNA and CDR2 is YNFKEQ. DNA for the CDR3: TGTGCCAGCAGCCAAGTAGAAGGGGGCACTAATGAAAAACTGTTTTTT. Encoded protein: CASSQVEGGTNEKLFF.

The chain links TRBV4-1 to TRBJ2-3; perhaps TRBD1 as D (7 bases). The CDR3 has 17 residues. Germline CDR1 reads MGHRA; CDR2 reads YSYEKL. The V gene lost 0 bases and the J gene lost 4 bases, with 17 bases spanning the gap. In DNA, the CDR3 is TGCGCCAGCAGCCAAGACTGGTCGGCAGGGGGGCCAGATACGCAGTATTTT. This sequence encodes CASSQDWSAGGPDTQYF.

This clone was detected only once. This chain links TRBV7-2 with TRBJ2-3, with 10 bases fitting TRBD2. Trimming removed 5 bases from V and 2 bases from J; junction bases left unmatched: 7. The CDR3 is 16 amino acids. Germline V gives CDR1 SGHTA, CDR2 FQGNSA. The CDR3 sequence is CASSVIAGGLTDTQYF. The CDR3 DNA is TGTGCCAGCAGCGTTATAGCGGGGGGCCTCACAGATACGCAGTATTTT.

The V and J genes are TRBV19 and TRBJ1-2, with TRBD1 matching over 9 bases. V lost 7 bases and J lost 4; bases outside the gene matches: 13. The CDR3 extends over 16 amino acids. Germline assignment: CDR1 LNHDA and CDR2 SQIVND (reference sequence). CDR3 loop: CASMEPSGTGTYGYTF. CDR3 bases: TGTGCCAGTATGGAGCCGTCCGGGACAGGGACCTATGGCTACACCTTC.

This sequence joins TRBV5-8 and TRBJ2-2, with 14 nucleotides matching TRBD2. Germline CDR1 reads SGHTS; CDR2 reads YDEGEE. The CDR3 spans 17 residues. The junction had 2 bases not matched to a gene; V was cut back by 4 bases and J by 0 bases. The CDR3 protein is CASSPTSGGANTGELFF. The CDR3 DNA reads TGTGCCAGCAGCCCGACTAGCGGGGGGGCGAACACCGGGGAGCTGTTTTTT.

This chain connects TRBV29-1 to TRBJ1-4; D unresolved. Germline lookup yields CDR1 SQVTM and CDR2 ANQGSEA. CDR3 size: 14 residues. Trimming pared 6 bases from V and 10 bases from J, leaving 21 bases between. CDR3: CSVFTGTTRRKLFF. CDR3 sequence (DNA): TGCAGCGTCTTTACGGGAACGACCAGAAGAAAACTGTTTTTT.

V gene TRBV7-3 combines with J gene TRBJ2-1; 7 bases fit TRBD1. The CDR3 sequence is 13 residues long. The V gene end was trimmed by 9 bases and the J gene end by 3 bases; junction bases not matched to a gene: 5. From germline, CDR1 is SGHTA and CDR2 FQGTGA. The CDR3 loop reads CASGRGNYNEQFF. CDR3 nucleotides: TGTGCCAGTGGCAGGGGGAACTACAATGAGCAGTTCTTC.

This clone was detected only a few times. The chain carries TRBV2 and TRBJ1-3; D not resolved. V lost 1 base, J lost 4 bases, and 5 bases lay in between. The germline CDR1 and CDR2 sequences are SNHLY and FYNNEI. This CDR3 region has 13 residues. CDR3 residues: CASSEERGNTIYF. Here the CDR3 DNA reads TGTGCCAGCAGTGAAGAGAGGGGAAACACCATATATTTT.

In its sample, this clone was seen once. The gene calls are TRBV19 and TRBJ2-3; TRBD2 agrees at 8 bases. Looked up from germline, CDR1 is LNHDA and CDR2 is SQIVND (reference sequence). Trimming cost V 4 bases and J 2 bases; bases outside gene matches: 8. CDR3 length: 16 amino acids. The CDR3 region is CASSTTPGGITDTQYF. CDR3 bases: TGTGCCAGTAGTACCACCCCGGGGGGGATCACAGATACGCAGTATTTT.

The chain carries TRBV5-4 and TRBJ1-3; possibly TRBD1 for D (6 bases). V gave up 5 bases and J gave up 0 bases, with 12 bases separating them. The CDR3 length is 15 residues. Germline V gene lookup returns CDR1 SGHNT and CDR2 YYREEE (reference sequence). As DNA, the CDR3 is TGTGCCAGCAGTTTCGGGACACCCTCTGGAAACACCATATATTTT. Residues: CASSFGTPSGNTIYF.

The chain recombines TRBV5-1 with TRBJ2-1; D ambiguous. CDR1 SGHRS and CDR2 YFSETQ come from the germline V gene. V lost 2 bases, J lost 0 bases, and 9 bases lay in between. The CDR3 contains 15 residues. CDR3 amino acids: CASSFEDSSYNEQFF. The CDR3 coding sequence is TGCGCCAGCAGCTTCGAAGATAGCTCCTACAATGAGCAGTTCTTC. Full variable domain (remainder filled in from reference TRBV5-1 and TRBJ2-1): KAGVTQTPRYLIKTRGQQVTLSCSPISGHRSVSWYQQTPGQGLQFLFEYFSETQRNKGNFPGRFSGRQFSNSRSEMNVSTLELGDSALYLCASSFEDSSYNEQFFGPGTRLTVL.

This chain's CDR3 is CASSPTVPSNSPLHF. CDR3 DNA: TGTGCCAGCAGTCCGACAGTCCCCTCCAATTCACCCCTCCACTTT. The V gene is TRBV27, the J gene TRBJ1-6; maybe TRBD1 (5 bases). V was trimmed by 5 bases and J by 7 bases, leaving 15 bases between them. CDR1 and CDR2 from the germline V gene are MNHEY and SMNVEV (reference sequence). The CDR3 totals 15 residues.

The rearrangement links TRBV5-4 to TRBJ1-1; TRBD1 might be the D (5 bases). The germline V and J ends were trimmed by 0 bases and 1 base, with 7 bases remaining between them. This CDR3 spans 14 amino acids. Germline CDR1 and CDR2: SGHNT and YYREEE (reference sequence). As DNA, the CDR3 is TGTGCCAGCAGCTTGGGAGGGGCGAACACTGAAGCTTTCTTT. This sequence encodes CASSLGGANTEAFF.

The CDR3 nucleotides are TGCAGCGTTGGAACAGGGGCTGGCGAGCAGTACTTC. Encoded protein: CSVGTGAGEQYF. The rearrangement links TRBV29-1 to TRBJ2-7; TRBD1 matches at 7 bases. V trimming: 4 bases; J trimming: 6 bases; junction bases outside the gene matches: 6. CDR3 length equals 12 residues. Germline V gives CDR1 SQVTM, CDR2 ANQGSEA.

The rearrangement links TRBV6-5 to TRBJ1-2; unclear D gene. This CDR3 region has 15 residues. Deletions cut 4 bases from V and 6 bases from J, with 18 bases between. Looked up from germline, CDR1 is MNHEY and CDR2 is SVGAGI. For the CDR3, the DNA is TGTGCCAGCAGTTCCGATTTGTTAGGGCTCGATGGCTACACCTTC. This sequence encodes CASSSDLLGLDGYTF.

This clone has just one count. This chain joins TRBV7-9 and TRBJ2-2; 11 nucleotides line up with TRBD1. Trimming removed 5 bases from V and 6 bases from J; junction bases left unmatched: 14. CDR1 and CDR2 (germline): SEHNR, FQNEAQ (reference sequence). This CDR3 is 18 amino acids long. The CDR3 sequence is CASSPTGTGGLLAGELFF. The CDR3 nucleotides read TGTGCCAGCAGCCCTACCGGGACAGGGGGTCTATTGGCCGGGGAGCTGTTTTTT. Using reference TRBV7-9 and TRBJ2-2 for the parts outside the CDR3, the full variable domain is DTGVSQNPRHKITKRGQNVTFRCDPISEHNRLYWYRQTLGQGPEFLTYFQNEAQLEKSRLLSDRFSAERPKGSFSTLEIQRTEQGDSAMYLCASSPTGTGGLLAGELFFGEGSRLTVL.